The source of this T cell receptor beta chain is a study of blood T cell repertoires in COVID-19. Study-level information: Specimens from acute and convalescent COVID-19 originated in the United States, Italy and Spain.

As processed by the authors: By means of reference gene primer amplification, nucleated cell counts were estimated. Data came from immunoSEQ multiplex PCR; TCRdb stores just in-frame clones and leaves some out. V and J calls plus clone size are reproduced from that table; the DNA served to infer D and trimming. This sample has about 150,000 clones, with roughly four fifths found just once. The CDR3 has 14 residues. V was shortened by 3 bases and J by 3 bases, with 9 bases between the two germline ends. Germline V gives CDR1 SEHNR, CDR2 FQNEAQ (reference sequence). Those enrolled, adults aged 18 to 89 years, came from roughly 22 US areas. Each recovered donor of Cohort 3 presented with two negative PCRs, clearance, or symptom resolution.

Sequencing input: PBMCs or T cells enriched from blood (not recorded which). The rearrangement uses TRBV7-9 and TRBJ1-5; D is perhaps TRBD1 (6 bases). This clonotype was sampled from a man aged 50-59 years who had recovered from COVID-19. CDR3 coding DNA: TGTGCCAGCAGCTTCGGACAGAACAATCAGCCCCAGCATTTT. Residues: CASSFGQNNQPQHF. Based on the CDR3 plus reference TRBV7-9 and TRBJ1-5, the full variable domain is DTGVSQNPRHKITKRGQNVTFRCDPISEHNRLYWYRQTLGQGPEFLTYFQNEAQLEKSRLLSDRFSAERPKGSFSTLEIQRTEQGDSAMYLCASSFGQNNQPQHFGDGTRLSIL.